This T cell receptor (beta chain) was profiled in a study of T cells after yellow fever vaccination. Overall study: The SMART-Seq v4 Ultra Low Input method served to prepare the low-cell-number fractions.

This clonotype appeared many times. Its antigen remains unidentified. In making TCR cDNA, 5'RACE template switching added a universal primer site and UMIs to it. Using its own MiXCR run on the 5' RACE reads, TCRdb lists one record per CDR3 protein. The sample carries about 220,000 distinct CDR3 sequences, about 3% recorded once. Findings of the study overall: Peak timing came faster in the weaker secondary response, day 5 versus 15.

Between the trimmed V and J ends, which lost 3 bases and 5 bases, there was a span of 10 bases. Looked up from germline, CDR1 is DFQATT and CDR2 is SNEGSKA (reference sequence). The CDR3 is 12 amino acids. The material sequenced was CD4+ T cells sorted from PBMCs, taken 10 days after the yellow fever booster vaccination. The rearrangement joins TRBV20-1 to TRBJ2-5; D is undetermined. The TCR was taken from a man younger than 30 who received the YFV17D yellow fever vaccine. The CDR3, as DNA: TGCAGTGCTAGCGCGGTGGGGGAGACCCAGTACTTC. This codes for CSASAVGETQYF.